A single sample gave rise to the 27 T cell receptor beta chains below, sequenced in a study of CD8+CD57+ T cells in acquired aplastic anemia. Using genomic DNA as the template, TCR beta VDJ and CDR3 profiling was carried out. TCRdb reanalysed the reads using MiXCR and keeps one entry per CDR3 protein. The sample consists of around 180,000 distinct CDR3 sequences, about 60% of them appearing once. Sequences were obtained from sorted CD4+, CD8+, or CD8+CD57+ T cells (not recorded which) from PBMCs. These receptors all come from a human donor in good health.

The chain couples TRBV25-1 to TRBJ2-7; D is perhaps TRBD2 (6 bases). Germline CDR1 and CDR2: MGHDK and SYGVNS. Deletions cut 1 base from V and 2 bases from J, with 12 bases between. The CDR3 totals 15 residues. CDR3 DNA sequence: TGTGCCAGCAGTGAATCCACGACTAGGGCCTACGAGCAGTACTTC. Its protein is CASSESTTRAYEQYF.

The rearrangement links TRBV7-2 to TRBJ2-1, with 10 bases identical to TRBD2. This CDR3 region has 14 residues. Looked up from germline, CDR1 is SGHTA and CDR2 is FQGNSA. The junction had 6 bases not matched to a gene; V was cut back by 3 bases and J by 10 bases. The CDR3 nucleotides are TGTGCCAGCAGCTTGGGACTAGCGATAGCGGAGCAGTTCTTC. Residues: CASSLGLAIAEQFF.

The chain employs TRBV6-6 and TRBJ1-6; D gene uncertain. The CDR3 sequence is 18 residues long. In germline, CDR1 is MNHNY, CDR2 SVGAGI (reference sequence). V was clipped by 0 bases and J by 0 bases, with 12 bases between them. CDR3 in amino acids: CASSYSRLESSYNSPLHF. The CDR3 DNA sequence: TGTGCCAGCAGTTACTCCCGACTGGAGAGCTCCTATAATTCACCCCTCCACTTT.

This clonotype showed up just a few times. This rearrangement joins TRBV10-3 to TRBJ1-1; D unclear. The CDR3 is made up of 11 amino acids. Trimming took off 6 bases at V and 1 base at J, with 3 bases between the two ends. The V gene's germline CDR1 is ENHRY and CDR2 SYGVKD. The CDR3 reads CAIRGNTEAFF. The CDR3 DNA reads TGTGCCATCAGGGGGAACACTGAAGCTTTCTTT.

The chain links TRBV2 to TRBJ1-1, with unresolved D. Trimming removed 6 bases at V and 5 bases at J, with 4 bases between. In germline, CDR1 is SNHLY, CDR2 FYNNEI. The CDR3 consists of 10 residues. CDR3 sequence reads: CASRETEAFF. CDR3 sequence (DNA): TGTGCCAGCAGGGAAACTGAAGCTTTCTTT.

The J gene is TRBJ1-4, the V gene TRBV29-1; D unresolved. Trimming shortened V by 4 bases and J by 6 bases, and 9 bases separated the two germline ends. The CDR3 is made up of 12 amino acids. The germline gives CDR1 SQVTM, CDR2 ANQGSEA. The CDR3 DNA reads as TGCAGCGTTGGGGAACTAGATGAAAAACTGTTTTTT. It translates to CSVGELDEKLFF.

The V call is TRBV5-1, the J call TRBJ2-7; 7 bases map to TRBD2. Trimming cost V 3 bases and J 6 bases; bases outside gene matches: 9. The CDR3 is 14 amino acids. Per the germline V gene, CDR1 is SGHRS and CDR2 is YFSETQ. The chain's CDR3 is CASSWAGEGREQYF. For the CDR3, the DNA is TGCGCCAGCAGCTGGGCGGGGGAGGGCCGCGAGCAGTACTTC.

As for this clonotype: At one end the junction does not follow the germline gene, possibly because of a read error. The V gene is TRBV7-9, the J gene TRBJ1-4; TRBD1 might be the D (6 bases). CDR3 length equals 15 residues. Germline loops: CDR1 SEHNR, CDR2 FQNEAQ (reference sequence). CDR3 DNA: TGCGCCAGCAGCGCTTCTGGGGGCTTTAGTGAAAAACTGTTTTTT. It encodes CASSASGGFSEKLFF.

The chain employs TRBV27 and TRBJ2-1, with 7 bases aligning to TRBD1. The J segment lost 8 bases and the V segment lost 6 bases, leaving 7 bases of the junction unmatched. CDR3 length: 13 amino acids. Germline V lookup: CDR1 MNHEY, CDR2 SMNVEV (reference sequence). CDR3 in amino acids: CASRDYGQDEQFF. In nucleotides, the CDR3 is TGTGCCAGCAGAGACTATGGACAGGATGAGCAGTTCTTC.

The chain couples TRBV7-9 to TRBJ1-4, with a tentative D call TRBD1 (6 bases). This CDR3 comprises 14 residues. Between the trimmed V and J ends, which lost 2 bases and 8 bases, there was a span of 12 bases. The germline V gene has CDR1 SEHNR and CDR2 FQNEAQ (reference sequence). This CDR3 is CASSLWTDGEKLFF. CDR3 coding DNA: TGTGCCAGCAGCTTATGGACAGATGGGGAAAAACTGTTTTTT.

This chain uses TRBV7-3 with TRBJ2-3, with D tentatively TRBD2 (6 bases). Trimming shortened V by 6 bases and J by 0 bases, and 10 bases separated the two germline ends. The CDR3 has 14 amino acids. CDR1 and CDR2 (germline): SGHTA, FQGTGA. CDR3 loop: CASSRGGSTDTQYF. Written as DNA, the CDR3 is TGTGCCAGCAGTCGTGGGGGGAGCACAGATACGCAGTATTTT.

This chain links TRBV7-2 with TRBJ2-3; TRBD2 is a possible D gene (6 bases). V lost 4 bases and J 0 bases, leaving 14 bases between the germline ends. The CDR3 is 16 amino acids. The germline gives CDR1 SGHTA, CDR2 FQGNSA. CDR3 DNA sequence: TGTGCCAGCAGCTGGATGCCTAGCGCCAGCACAGATACGCAGTATTTT. Amino acid sequence: CASSWMPSASTDTQYF.

The chain recombines TRBV30 with TRBJ2-1, with D perhaps TRBD2 (6 bases). Germline V CDR1 and CDR2: GTSNPN, SVGIG (reference sequence). The CDR3 extends over 14 amino acids. V was pared by 5 bases and J by 5 bases, with 16 bases between. CDR3 amino acids: CAWGTGAGNNEQFF. CDR3 DNA sequence: TGTGCCTGGGGCACCGGTGCGGGGAACAATGAGCAGTTCTTC.

This clonotype has at least ten counts. This chain links TRBV30 with TRBJ2-5, with D unclear. V shed 4 bases and J shed 5 bases, with 17 bases lying between them. Germline values: CDR1 GTSNPN, CDR2 SVGIG (reference sequence). CDR3 length equals 14 residues. In DNA form, the CDR3 reads TGTGCCTGGAACTCAGGCAGTCTTTGGGAGACCCAGTACTTC. Its protein product is CAWNSGSLWETQYF. The complete variable domain, with remaining parts taken from reference TRBV30 and TRBJ2-5, reads SQTIHQWPATLVQPVGSPLSLECTVEGTSNPNLYWYRQAAGRGLQLLFYSVGIGQISSEVPQNLSASRPQDRQFILSSKKLLLSDSGFYLCAWNSGSLWETQYFGPGTRLLVL.

The chain carries TRBV7-6 and TRBJ2-3; TRBD2 agrees at 13 bases. This CDR3 spans 16 amino acids. The germline gives CDR1 SGHVS, CDR2 FNYEAQ. V shed 5 bases, J shed 2 bases, and the junction held 4 bases outside the gene matches. This CDR3 is CASSQGLAGPTDTQYF. Written as DNA, the CDR3 is TGTGCCAGCAGCCAGGGACTAGCGGGACCCACAGATACGCAGTATTTT.

In the case of this clonotype: At one of its ends the junction is not consistent with the germline gene, which may arise from a read error. The chain employs TRBV10-2 and TRBJ2-2; possible D gene TRBD2, 5 bases. The germline V gene encodes CDR1 WSHSY and CDR2 SAAADI. CDR3 length equals 11 residues. The CDR3 bases are TGCGCCAGCAGTGTGGCCGGGGAGCTGCTTTTT. As protein: CASSVAGELLF.

The V and J genes are TRBV24-1 and TRBJ2-5; unclear D gene. V was cut by 3 bases and J by 3 bases, with 7 bases left in between. CDR1 and CDR2 (germline): KGHDR, SFDVKD. This CDR3 comprises 13 residues. The CDR3 nucleotides are TGTGCCACCAGTGATAATCACAAAGAGACCCAGTACTTC. Residues: CATSDNHKETQYF.

This clonotype was seen a few times. The J gene is TRBJ2-7, the V gene TRBV29-1; D ambiguous. V was pared by 0 bases and J by 6 bases, with 18 bases between. Germline CDR1 reads SQVTM; CDR2 reads ANQGSEA. CDR3 length: 15 amino acids. The CDR3 nucleotides are TGCAGCGTTGAAGATCTCAGCCTTAAGGGTCCCGAGCAGTACTTC. It translates to CSVEDLSLKGPEQYF.

The V call is TRBV2, the J call TRBJ1-6; D call uncertain. Germline CDR1 and CDR2: SNHLY and FYNNEI. V dropped 4 bases and J dropped 12 bases, with 10 bases sitting between them. The length of the CDR3 is 12 residues. The CDR3 region has the DNA TGTGCCAGCAGTGGGGCTGATCTACCCCTCCACTTT. This encodes CASSGADLPLHF.

This clonotype came up once. The gene calls are TRBV7-2 and TRBJ2-3; D is undetermined. CDR1 is SGHTA, CDR2 FQGNSA, per germline. This CDR3 contains 15 residues. V lost 8 bases and J lost 1, with 16 bases in between. DNA of the CDR3: TGTGCCAGCGGCGCGCTGAGCACGGGCACAGATACGCAGTATTTT. This gives the protein CASGALSTGTDTQYF. Together with reference TRBV7-2 and TRBJ2-3, the CDR3 gives the full variable domain: GAGVSQSPSNKVTEKGKDVELRCDPISGHTALYWYRQSLGQGLEFLIYFQGNSAPDKSGLPSDRFSAERTGGSVSTLTIQRTQQEDSAVYLCASGALSTGTDTQYFGPGTRLTVL.

This clonotype was observed a few times. The chain recombines TRBV5-7 with TRBJ2-1; 11 nucleotides match TRBD2. TRBV5-7 is flagged as an ORF with uncertain function. This CDR3 is 16 amino acids long. V trimming: 0 bases; J trimming: 3 bases; junction bases outside the gene matches: 2. Here the CDR3 reads CASSLVGTSGYNEQFF. CDR3 bases: TGTGCCAGCAGCTTGGTTGGGACTAGCGGCTACAATGAGCAGTTCTTC.

The CDR3 sequence is CASSIVDQPQHF. In nucleotides, the CDR3 is TGTGCCAGTAGTATAGTGGATCAGCCCCAGCATTTT. The rearrangement uses TRBV19 and TRBJ1-5; no firm D call. This CDR3 is 12 amino acids long. The germline V and J ends were trimmed by 1 base and 5 bases, with 3 bases remaining between them. CDR1 is LNHDA and CDR2 is SQIVND in the germline V gene (reference sequence).

In this sample, this clonotype turned up a few times. The genes are TRBV20-1 and TRBJ1-5, with 7 bases aligning to TRBD1. The CDR3 is 16 residues long. The germline V gene has CDR1 DFQATT and CDR2 SNEGSKA (reference sequence). Unmatched junction bases numbered 7, after V lost 1 base and J lost 1 base. CDR3 in amino acids: CSARVRGRGSNQPQHF. CDR3 DNA sequence: TGCAGTGCTAGAGTAAGGGGGCGCGGGAGCAATCAGCCCCAGCATTTT.

This rearrangement joins TRBV12-3 or TRBV12-4 to TRBJ1-2; possible D gene TRBD1, 5 bases. The CDR3 spans 13 residues. V was trimmed by 3 bases and J by 3 bases, leaving 8 bases between them. The CDR3 sequence: CASSLVGDYGYTF. CDR3 in DNA: TGTGCCAGCAGTTTGGTGGGGGACTATGGCTACACCTTC.

This clonotype was observed a handful of times. The V and J genes are TRBV6-2 or TRBV6-3 and TRBJ1-1, with 9 bases identical to TRBD1. CDR1 and CDR2 (germline): MNHEY, SVGEGT. This CDR3 is 14 amino acids long. V was pared by 2 bases and J by 6 bases, with 4 bases of the junction left unmatched. CDR3 loop: CASSYGGQGPEAFF. CDR3 nucleotides: TGTGCCAGCAGTTACGGAGGACAGGGGCCTGAAGCTTTCTTT.

V is TRBV3-1 and J is TRBJ1-1; no firm D call. The CDR3 covers 15 residues. Trimming shortened V by 0 bases and J by 2 bases, and 10 bases separated the two germline ends. The germline CDR1 and CDR2 sequences are LGHDT and YNNKEL (reference sequence). CDR3 DNA: TGTGCCAGCAGCCAAGATGTTCAGTCCAACACTGAAGCTTTCTTT. It yields the protein CASSQDVQSNTEAFF.

This clonotype was observed a few times. This chain connects TRBV6-2 or TRBV6-3 to TRBJ1-1; perhaps TRBD1 as D (5 bases). There are 14 residues in the CDR3. In germline, CDR1 is MNHEY, CDR2 SVGEGT. Trimming stripped 0 bases from V and 3 bases from J, with 8 bases between. The CDR3 spells CASSYSLGDTEAFF. In nucleotides, the CDR3 is TGTGCCAGCAGTTACTCCTTAGGGGACACTGAAGCTTTCTTT.